This TCR beta chain is from a study of OX40 agonist ivuxolimab in advanced cancers. Study summary: Each patient was given ivuxolimab into a vein every 2 weeks, at 0.01 to 10 mg/kg. Partial responses were observed in three patients, of whom one had hepatocellular carcinoma and two had cutaneous melanoma.

General study results and limits: Patients with a partial response at 0.1-3.0 mg/kg had among the lowest clonal expansion.

This clone was counted only a few times. Its antigen is currently unknown. This CDR3 region has 16 residues. The J segment lost 3 bases and the V segment lost 0 bases, leaving 5 bases of the junction unmatched. Germline loops: CDR1 MNHNY, CDR2 SVGAGI (reference sequence). Clones were sequenced by immunoSEQ multiplex PCR, and TCRdb holds only the in-frame ones, with some missing. This repertoire shows 55,000 to 80,000 clones, 70% to 90% found once; its top ten account for 2.8%. The sequencing used CD4+ or CD8+ T cells sorted from blood, collected in a trial of the OX40 agonist ivuxolimab. The source is an adult with an advanced solid tumor such as melanoma, head and neck, liver or kidney cancer. The rearrangement links TRBV6-6 to TRBJ1-1; 9 nucleotides line up with TRBD1. This chain's CDR3 is CASSYSRGQGDTEAFF. For the CDR3, the DNA is TGTGCCAGCAGTTACTCGAGGGGACAGGGTGACACTGAAGCTTTCTTT.